Detailed here is one T cell receptor beta chain. Its antigen is undetermined. This sample is drawn from a study of shared clonotypes between healthy human individuals. Study findings and constraints: Rarefaction gave evidence that sorted-subset sequencing remained incomplete despite large depth.

Some clones are missing from TCRdb's copy, which holds only in-frame ones; the method was immunoSEQ multiplex PCR. Of a few million clones in the sample, 85% to 95% were seen once. This clonotype was obtained from a man between 18 and 29 years old in good health. Some clones in this sample may be carry-over from other donors' samples. The sequencing sample was made of naive CD4+ T cells from PBMCs. Specified subset: CD45RA+ positively selected.

The CDR3 DNA follows: TGTGCCAGCAGTTTCGGTGGCGCGATCTCCTACGAGCAGTACTTC. Its translation is CASSFGGAISYEQYF. The chain joins TRBV28 to TRBJ2-7; D not certain. With 3 bases removed from V and 0 bases from J, the gap between germline ends came to 12 bases. This CDR3 is built from 15 residues. The germline CDR1 and CDR2 sequences are MDHEN and SYDVKM.